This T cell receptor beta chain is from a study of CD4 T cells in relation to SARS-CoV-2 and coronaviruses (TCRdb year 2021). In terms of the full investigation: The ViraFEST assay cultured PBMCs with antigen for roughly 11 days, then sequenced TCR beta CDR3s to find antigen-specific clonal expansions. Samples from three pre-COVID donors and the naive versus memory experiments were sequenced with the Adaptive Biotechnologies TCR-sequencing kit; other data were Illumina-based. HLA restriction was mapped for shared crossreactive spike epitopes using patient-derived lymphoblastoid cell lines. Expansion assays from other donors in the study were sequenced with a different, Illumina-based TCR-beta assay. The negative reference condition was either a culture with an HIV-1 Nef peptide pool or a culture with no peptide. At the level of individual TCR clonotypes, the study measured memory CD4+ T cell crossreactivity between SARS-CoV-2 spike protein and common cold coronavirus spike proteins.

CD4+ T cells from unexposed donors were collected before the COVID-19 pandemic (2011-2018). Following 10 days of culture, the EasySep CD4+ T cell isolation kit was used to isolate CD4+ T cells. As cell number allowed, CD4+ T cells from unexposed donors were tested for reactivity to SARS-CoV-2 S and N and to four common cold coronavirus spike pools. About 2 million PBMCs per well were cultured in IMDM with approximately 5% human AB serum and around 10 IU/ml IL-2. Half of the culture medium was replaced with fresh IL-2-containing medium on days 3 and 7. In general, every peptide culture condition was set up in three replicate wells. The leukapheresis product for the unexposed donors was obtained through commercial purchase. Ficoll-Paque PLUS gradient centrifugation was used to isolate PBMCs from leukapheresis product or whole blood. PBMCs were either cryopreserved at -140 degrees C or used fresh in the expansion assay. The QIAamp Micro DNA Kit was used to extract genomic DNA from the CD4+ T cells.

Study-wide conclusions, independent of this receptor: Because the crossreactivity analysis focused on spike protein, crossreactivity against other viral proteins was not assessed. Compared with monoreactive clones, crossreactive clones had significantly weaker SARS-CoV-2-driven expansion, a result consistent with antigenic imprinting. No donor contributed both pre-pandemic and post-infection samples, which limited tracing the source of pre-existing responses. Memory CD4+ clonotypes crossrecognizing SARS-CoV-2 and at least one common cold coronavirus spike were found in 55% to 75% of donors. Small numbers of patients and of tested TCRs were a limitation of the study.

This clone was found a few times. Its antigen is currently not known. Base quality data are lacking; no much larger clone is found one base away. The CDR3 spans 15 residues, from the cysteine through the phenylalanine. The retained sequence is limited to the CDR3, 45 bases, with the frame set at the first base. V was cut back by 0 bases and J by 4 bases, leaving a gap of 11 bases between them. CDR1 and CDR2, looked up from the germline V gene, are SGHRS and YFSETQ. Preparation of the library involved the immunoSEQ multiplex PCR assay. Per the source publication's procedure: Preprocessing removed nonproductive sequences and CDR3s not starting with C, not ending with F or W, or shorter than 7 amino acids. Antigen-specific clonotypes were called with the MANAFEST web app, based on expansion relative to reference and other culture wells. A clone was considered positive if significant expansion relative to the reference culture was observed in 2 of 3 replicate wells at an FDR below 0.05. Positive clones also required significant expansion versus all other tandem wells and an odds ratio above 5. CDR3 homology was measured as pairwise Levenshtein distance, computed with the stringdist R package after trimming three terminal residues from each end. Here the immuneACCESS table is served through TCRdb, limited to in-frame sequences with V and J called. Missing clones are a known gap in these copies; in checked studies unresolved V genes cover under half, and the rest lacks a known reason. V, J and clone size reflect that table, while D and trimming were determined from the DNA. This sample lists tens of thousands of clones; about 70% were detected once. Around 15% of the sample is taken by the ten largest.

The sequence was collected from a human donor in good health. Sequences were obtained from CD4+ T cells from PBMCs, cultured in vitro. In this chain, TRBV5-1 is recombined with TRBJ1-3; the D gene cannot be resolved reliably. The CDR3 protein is CASSLGTLLGNTIYF. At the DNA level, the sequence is TGCGCCAGCAGCTTGGGAACACTTCTCGGAAACACCATATATTTT.